The 10 T cell receptor beta chains listed next were all sequenced from one sample in a study of OX40 agonist ivuxolimab in advanced cancers. TCRdb's table, derived via immunoSEQ multiplex PCR, lists solely in-frame clones and lacks some. The sample has 60,000 to 90,000 clones; roughly 85% are singletons. The source material was CD4+ or CD8+ T cells sorted from blood, sampled in a trial of the OX40 agonist ivuxolimab. Source of these receptors: an adult with an advanced solid tumor such as melanoma, head and neck, liver or kidney cancer.

This rearrangement joins TRBV29-1 to TRBJ2-6; D is ambiguous. The CDR3 loop spans 13 amino acids. Per germline, CDR1 SQVTM and CDR2 ANQGSEA. With 2 bases removed from V and 2 bases from J, the gap between germline ends came to 4 bases. CDR3 nucleotide sequence: TGCAGCGTTGAAAGAACTGGGGCCAACGTCCTGACTTTC. This codes for CSVERTGANVLTF.

The chain recombines TRBV27 with TRBJ2-1; 7 bases align to TRBD2. J lost 7 bases, V lost 6 bases, and 9 bases had no gene match. The CDR3 totals 14 residues. Germline CDR1 and CDR2: MNHEY and SMNVEV (reference sequence). The CDR3 DNA sequence: TGTGCCAGCAGCTATGGGGGGGGTTGGAATGAGCAGTTCTTC. It encodes CASSYGGGWNEQFF.

This chain uses TRBV11-2 with TRBJ2-1; D gene uncertain. Trimming shortened V by 3 bases and J by 0 bases, and 9 bases separated the two germline ends. The CDR3 is made up of 15 amino acids. The germline V gene encodes CDR1 SGHAT and CDR2 FQNNGV. The CDR3 coding sequence is TGTGCCAGCAGCTTTGCCAGGAGCTCCTACAATGAGCAGTTCTTC. Translating it yields CASSFARSSYNEQFF. The whole variable domain, remainder taken from reference TRBV11-2 and TRBJ2-1, is EAGVAQSPRYKIIEKRQSVAFWCNPISGHATLYWYQQILGQGPKLLIQFQNNGVVDDSQLPKDRFSAERLKGVDSTLKIQPAKLEDSAVYLCASSFARSSYNEQFFGPGTRLTVL.

The chain has TRBV18 and TRBJ1-3; unclear D gene. V lost 3 bases and J 3 bases, leaving 12 bases between the germline ends. The CDR3 loop spans 15 amino acids. Germline-derived CDR1 and CDR2 are KGHSH and LQKENI. CDR3 nucleotide sequence: TGTGCCAGCTCACCTCAGTCCGGACGTGGAAACACCATATATTTT. Protein sequence: CASSPQSGRGNTIYF.

This chain links TRBV4-3 with TRBJ2-3; 11 nucleotides agree with TRBD2. The CDR3 covers 15 residues. V gave up 1 base and J gave up 6 bases; unmatched junction bases: 3. Germline V lookup: CDR1 LGHNA, CDR2 YSLEER. CDR3 sequence: CASSQASGGLDTQYF. CDR3 nucleotides: TGCGCCAGCAGCCAAGCTAGCGGGGGGTTGGATACGCAGTATTTT.

The chain uses TRBV6-6 and TRBJ1-2; a weak D match, TRBD1 (5 bases). V lost 10 bases, J lost 8 bases, and 20 bases lay in between. CDR1 and CDR2 (germline): MNHNY, SVGAGI (reference sequence). The CDR3 runs 13 residues. As DNA, the CDR3 is TGTGCCACCTACACAGGACGGAAGGGAGGCTACACCTTC. As protein: CATYTGRKGGYTF.

The sample holds one count of this clone. The genes are TRBV27 and TRBJ2-7; TRBD2 agrees at 11 bases. Per the germline V gene, CDR1 is MNHEY and CDR2 is SMNVEV (reference sequence). The J segment lost 2 bases and the V segment lost 5 bases, leaving 5 bases of the junction unmatched. CDR3 length: 15 amino acids. The DNA for the CDR3 is TGTGCCAGCAGTCTGGGACTAGCGGCCCCCTACGAGCAGTACTTC. The encoded protein is CASSLGLAAPYEQYF.

This clone occurred once. The chain employs TRBV14 and TRBJ1-2; 12 positions match TRBD1. The CDR3 sequence is 16 residues long. With V trimmed by 4 bases and J by 4 bases, 7 bases remained unmatched. CDR1 and CDR2 (germline): SGHDN, FVKESK. The CDR3 DNA sequence: TGTGCCAGCAGCCCGGGGACAGGGGGCGGTTTCTATGGCTACACCTTC. Translating gives CASSPGTGGGFYGYTF.

This clone was detected a few times. The chain has TRBV7-9 and TRBJ1-6; TRBD1 is a possible D gene (5 bases). The CDR3 has 14 amino acids. Trimming cost V 4 bases and J 7 bases, with 11 bases left between them. Germline V gene data show CDR1 as SEHNR and CDR2 as FQNEAQ (reference sequence). The CDR3 nucleotides read TGTGCCAGCAGCTCGCAGGGTGAGAATTCACCCCTCCACTTT. This sequence encodes CASSSQGENSPLHF. The variable domain in full, with the rest retrieved from reference TRBV7-9 and TRBJ1-6, is DTGVSQNPRHKITKRGQNVTFRCDPISEHNRLYWYRQTLGQGPEFLTYFQNEAQLEKSRLLSDRFSAERPKGSFSTLEIQRTEQGDSAMYLCASSSQGENSPLHFGNGTRLTVT.

This chain connects TRBV7-3 to TRBJ1-1; D perhaps matches TRBD1 (6 bases). Germline V CDR1 and CDR2: SGHTA, FQGTGA. This CDR3 region has 15 residues. V dropped 2 bases and J dropped 4 bases, with 14 bases sitting between them. CDR3 coding DNA: TGTGCCAGCAGCTTACTCGGGGGCGGTAGCACTGAAGCTTTCTTT. Translation gives CASSLLGGGSTEAFF.